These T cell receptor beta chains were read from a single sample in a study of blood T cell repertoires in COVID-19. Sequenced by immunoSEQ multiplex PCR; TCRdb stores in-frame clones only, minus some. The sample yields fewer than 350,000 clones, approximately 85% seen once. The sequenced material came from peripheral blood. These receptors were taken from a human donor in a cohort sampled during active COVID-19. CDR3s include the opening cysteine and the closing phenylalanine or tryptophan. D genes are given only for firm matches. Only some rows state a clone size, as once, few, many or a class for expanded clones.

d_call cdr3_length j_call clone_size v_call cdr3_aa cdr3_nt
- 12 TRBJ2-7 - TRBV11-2 CASSQSRYEQYF TGTGCCAGCAGCCAGTCAAGATACGAGCAGTACTTC
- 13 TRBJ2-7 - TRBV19 CASSRGRGYEQYF TGTGCCAGTAGTCGCGGGCGCGGGTACGAGCAGTACTTC
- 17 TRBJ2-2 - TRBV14 CASSQSGAHANTGELFF TGTGCCAGCAGCCAATCTGGGGCCCACGCGAACACCGGGGAGCTGTTTTTT
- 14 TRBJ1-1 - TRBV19 CASSMVQADTEAFF TGTGCCAGTAGTATGGTACAGGCCGACACTGAAGCTTTCTTT
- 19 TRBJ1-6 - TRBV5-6 CASSFKGAAGYSYNSPLHF TGTGCCAGCAGCTTTAAAGGGGCCGCAGGGTACTCCTATAATTCACCCCTCCACTTT
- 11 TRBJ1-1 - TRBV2 CASRQATEAFF TGTGCCAGCAGACAGGCTACTGAAGCTTTCTTT
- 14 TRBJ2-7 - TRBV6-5 CASSYGQGSREQYF TGTGCCAGCAGTTACGGGCAGGGTAGCAGGGAGCAGTACTTC
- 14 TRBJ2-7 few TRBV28 CASSPHRVPYEQYF TGTGCCAGCAGTCCTCACAGGGTCCCCTACGAGCAGTACTTC
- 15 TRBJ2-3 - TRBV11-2 CASSLAYPGADTQYF TGTGCCAGCAGCTTAGCCTATCCCGGGGCAGATACGCAGTATTTT
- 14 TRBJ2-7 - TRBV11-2 CASTPTPGVYEQYF TGTGCCAGCACTCCTACCCCAGGGGTCTACGAGCAGTACTTC
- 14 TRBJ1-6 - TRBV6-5 CASLKKGGNSPLHF TGTGCCAGCCTCAAAAAAGGGGGTAATTCACCCCTCCACTTT
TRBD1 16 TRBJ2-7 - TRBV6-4 CASSEPGTGPFREQYF TGTGCCAGCAGTGAGCCCGGGACAGGGCCATTCCGCGAGCAGTACTTC
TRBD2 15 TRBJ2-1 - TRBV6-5 CASRWSGGENNEQFF TGTGCCAGCAGATGGAGCGGGGGGGAAAACAATGAGCAGTTCTTC
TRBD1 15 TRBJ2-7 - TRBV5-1 CASSKNRDRAYEQYF TGCGCCAGCAGCAAAAACCGGGACAGGGCCTACGAGCAGTACTTC
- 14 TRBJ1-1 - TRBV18 CASSPIGPETEAFF TGTGCCAGCTCACCAATTGGGCCTGAAACTGAAGCTTTCTTT
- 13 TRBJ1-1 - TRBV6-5 CASSKQGWTEAFF TGTGCCAGCAGTAAACAGGGCTGGACTGAAGCTTTCTTT
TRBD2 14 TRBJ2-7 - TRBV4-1 CASSQATSTVEQYF TGCGCCAGCAGCCAAGCGACTAGCACCGTCGAGCAGTACTTC
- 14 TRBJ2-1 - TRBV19 CASSTEGRYNEQFF TGTGCCAGTAGTACGGAGGGACGGTACAATGAGCAGTTCTTC
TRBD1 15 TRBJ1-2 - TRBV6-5 CASSSSVEGAGGYTF TGTGCCAGCAGTTCGTCGGTCGAGGGGGCGGGTGGCTACACCTTC
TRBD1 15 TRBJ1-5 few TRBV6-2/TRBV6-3 CASSSAGQANQPQHF TGTGCCAGCAGTTCCGCGGGACAGGCTAATCAGCCCCAGCATTTT
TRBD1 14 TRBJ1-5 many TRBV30 CAWSSGTGLQPQHF TGTGCCTGGAGCTCCGGGACAGGGCTACAGCCCCAGCATTTT
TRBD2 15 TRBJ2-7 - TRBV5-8 CASSLERGGSDEQYF TGTGCCAGCAGCTTGGAGCGCGGGGGGTCCGACGAGCAGTACTTC
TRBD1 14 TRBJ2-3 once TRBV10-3 CAISAKTGSDTQYF TGTGCCATCAGTGCTAAGACAGGGTCAGATACGCAGTATTTT
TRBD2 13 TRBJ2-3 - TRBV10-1 CASSGGRTDTQYF TGCGCCAGCTCGGGGGGTCGCACAGATACGCAGTATTTT
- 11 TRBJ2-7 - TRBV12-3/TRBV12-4 CASSTQNEQYF TGTGCCAGCAGTACCCAGAACGAGCAGTACTTC
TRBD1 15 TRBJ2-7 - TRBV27 CASSDTGGLNGEQYF TGTGCCAGCAGCGATACAGGGGGCCTAAACGGGGAGCAGTACTTC
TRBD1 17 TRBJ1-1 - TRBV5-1 CASSPGTGPPGATEAFF TGCGCCAGCAGCCCCGGGACAGGGCCCCCTGGGGCCACTGAAGCTTTCTTT
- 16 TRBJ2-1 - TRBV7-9 CASSLVRGGLNNEQFF TGTGCCAGCAGCTTAGTAAGGGGGGGCTTAAACAATGAGCAGTTCTTC
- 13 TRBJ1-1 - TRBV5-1 CASSWGENTEAFF TGCGCCAGCAGCTGGGGGGAGAACACTGAAGCTTTCTTT
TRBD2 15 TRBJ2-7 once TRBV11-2 CASSSTSGVRNEQYF TGTGCCAGCAGCTCGACTAGCGGGGTTAGGAACGAGCAGTACTTC
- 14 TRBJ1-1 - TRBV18 CASSPGSGNTEAFF TGTGCCAGCTCACCAGGATCAGGGAACACTGAAGCTTTCTTT
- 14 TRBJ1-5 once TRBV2 CASSDRAYNQPQHF TGTGCCAGCAGTGACAGGGCGTACAATCAGCCCCAGCATTTT
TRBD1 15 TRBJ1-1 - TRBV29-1 CSLRGMETLNTEAFF TGCAGCCTCAGGGGGATGGAGACCTTGAACACTGAAGCTTTCTTT
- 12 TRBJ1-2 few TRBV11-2 CASSSLRRGYTF TGTGCCAGCAGCTCCCTCCGGAGGGGCTACACCTTC
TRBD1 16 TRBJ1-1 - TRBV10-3 CAISETGQNPNTEAFF TGTGCCATCAGTGAGACGGGACAGAATCCGAACACTGAAGCTTTCTTT
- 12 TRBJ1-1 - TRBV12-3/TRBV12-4 CASSFGGTEAFF TGTGCCAGCAGTTTCGGGGGAACTGAAGCTTTCTTT
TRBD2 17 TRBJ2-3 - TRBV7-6 CASSQYPSGYGGDTQYF TGTGCCAGCAGCCAATACCCTAGCGGGTACGGTGGGGATACGCAGTATTTT
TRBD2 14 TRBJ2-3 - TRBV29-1 CSVGRRGDTDTQYF TGCAGCGTTGGAAGGCGGGGGGACACAGATACGCAGTATTTT
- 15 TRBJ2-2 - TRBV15 CATSREEGFTGELFF TGTGCCACCAGCAGAGAGGAGGGGTTCACCGGGGAGCTGTTTTTT
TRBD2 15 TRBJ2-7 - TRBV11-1 CASSLEPGTSGEQYF TGTGCCAGCAGCTTAGAGCCTGGGACTAGCGGGGAGCAGTACTTC
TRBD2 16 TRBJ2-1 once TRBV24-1 CATSRAGRNSYNEQFF TGTGCCACCAGTAGAGCGGGGAGAAACTCCTACAATGAGCAGTTCTTC
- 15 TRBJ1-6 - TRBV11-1 CASSLSSAYNSPLHF TGTGCCAGCAGCTTATCGTCGGCCTATAATTCACCCCTCCACTTT
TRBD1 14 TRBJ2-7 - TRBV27 CASSPQGAHYEQYF TGTGCCAGCAGCCCACAGGGGGCGCATTACGAGCAGTACTTC
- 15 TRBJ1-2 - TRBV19 CASSDRDSVNYGYTF TGTGCCAGTAGCGACCGGGACTCAGTTAACTATGGCTACACCTTC
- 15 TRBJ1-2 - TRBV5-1 CASSFHRVKGYGYTF TGCGCCAGCAGCTTTCACAGGGTAAAGGGCTATGGCTACACCTTC
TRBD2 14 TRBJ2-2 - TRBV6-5 CASNGLAGAGELFF TGTGCCAGCAACGGACTAGCGGGGGCCGGGGAGCTGTTTTTT
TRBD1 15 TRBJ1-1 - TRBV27 CASSSRQGLNTEAFF TGTGCCAGCAGTTCAAGACAGGGCTTGAACACTGAAGCTTTCTTT
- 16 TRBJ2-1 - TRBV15 CATSRGGVDISNEQFF TGTGCCACCAGCAGAGGCGGGGTGGACATTTCCAATGAGCAGTTCTTC
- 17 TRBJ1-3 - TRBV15 CATSRVSTDHSGNTIYF TGTGCCACCAGCAGAGTATCGACAGATCACTCTGGAAACACCATATATTTT
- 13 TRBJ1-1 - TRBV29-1 CSVEDIVNTEAFF TGCAGCGTTGAAGATATAGTGAACACTGAAGCTTTCTTT
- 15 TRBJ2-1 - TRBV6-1 CASSESLYSYNEQFF TGTGCCAGCAGTGAATCGCTATATTCCTACAATGAGCAGTTCTTC
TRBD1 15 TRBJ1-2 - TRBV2 CASMPYETGGFGYTF TGTGCCAGCATGCCCTATGAGACAGGGGGCTTTGGCTACACCTTC
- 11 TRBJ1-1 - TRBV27 CASNPGVGAFF TGTGCCAGCAACCCCGGGGTTGGGGCTTTCTTT
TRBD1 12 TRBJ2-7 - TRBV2 CASRDDRGEQYF TGTGCCAGCAGGGATGACAGGGGCGAGCAGTACTTC
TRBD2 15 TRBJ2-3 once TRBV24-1 CATSGNSGGGQAQYF TGTGCCACCAGTGGGAATAGCGGGGGGGGTCAGGCGCAGTATTTT
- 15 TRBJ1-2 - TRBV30 CAWSGRGPVNYGYTF TGTGCCTGGAGTGGCAGGGGCCCCGTTAACTATGGCTACACCTTC
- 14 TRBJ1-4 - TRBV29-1 CSVTRGGTNEKLFF TGCAGCGTCACCAGGGGTGGCACTAATGAAAAACTGTTTTTT
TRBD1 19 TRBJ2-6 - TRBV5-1 CASSSDTGGAGAGANVLTF TGCGCCAGCAGCTCGGACACAGGGGGCGCAGGGGCCGGGGCCAACGTCCTGACTTTC
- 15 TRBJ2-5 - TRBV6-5 CASKGLGQGQETQYF TGTGCCAGCAAAGGGCTGGGGCAGGGGCAAGAGACCCAGTACTTC